The source of this TCR beta chain is a study of OX40 agonist ivuxolimab in advanced cancers. Regarding the complete study: Ivuxolimab was a fully human IgG2 agonistic monoclonal antibody targeting the costimulatory receptor OX40 (CD134). Intravenous ivuxolimab was administered to patients every 2 weeks at six dose levels: 0.01, 0.1, 0.3, 1.5, 3 and 10 mg/kg. Of the roughly 51 patients in dose escalation, around 19 had hepatocellular carcinoma, some 15 had melanoma, 9 had renal cell carcinoma and 9 had head and neck cancer. In the dose-escalation cohort, about four fifths of patients were male, and the mean age was 60 years with a range of about 23 to 79. Prior anti-PD-1, anti-PD-L1 or anti-CTLA-4 therapy was permitted, and checkpoint inhibitors had been received by about 44% of dose-escalation patients. Three dose-escalation patients achieved partial responses, one with hepatocellular carcinoma and two with cutaneous melanoma. The point of sequencing TCRbeta in the periphery was to test whether ivuxolimab changed TCR sequence diversity and drove clonal T-cell expansion. The monotherapy dose-escalation portion (N of about 47 patients) of the phase I ivuxolimab trial is reported in the paper. Study-level results and caveats: In the 0.1-3.0 mg/kg groups, partial responders had among the lowest normalized peripheral clonal expansion, particularly in CD8+ T cells. Low levels of normalized T-cell clonal expansion were also seen in some nonresponding patients. After ivuxolimab, CD8+ T cells had more expanded clones than CD4+ T cells on average. Clonal expansion of both CD4+ and CD8+ blood T cells was observed from baseline to week 6 at doses 0.1 to 3.0 mg/kg. Antigen specificity was not determined for the clonally expanded peripheral T cells.

For this clone: Its antigen is currently not known. No base quality information exists; no much larger clone differs at one position.

From its cysteine to its phenylalanine, the CDR3 spans 15 amino acids. The only DNA kept is the CDR3, 45 bases in frame from the first base. The junction carries 20 bases between V and J, which are trimmed by 3 bases and 8 bases respectively. As encoded in the germline V gene (reference sequence), CDR1 is SGHNT while CDR2 is YYREEE. For sequencing of the TCRbeta CDR3 region, genomic DNA was extracted from the sorted cells. TCRbeta CDR3 regions were sequenced using the immunoSEQ Assay. TCRdb stores this immuneACCESS table with in-frame sequences only. Part of the clones is absent; in the studies checked, under half of the shortfall reflects unresolved V genes, and no reason is known for the rest. For this sample the table gives tens of thousands of clones, of which around 85% were detected only once. The ten largest make up about 0.66% of the sample. The trial excluded patients who had a history of autoimmune disease or who were on systemic immunosuppression. Peripheral blood for TCR sequencing was drawn from every dose cohort at baseline, at cycle 4 day 1 and at cycle 7 day 1. The samples were taken from a phase I, first-in-human, multicenter, open-label dose-escalation trial of ivuxolimab. Adults with locally advanced or metastatic head and neck squamous cell, hepatocellular, melanoma or renal cell carcinoma were enrolled in the trial. Before TCR sequencing, CD4+ and CD8+ T cells were separately sorted from peripheral blood.

The material was CD4+ or CD8+ T cells sorted from blood, obtained in a trial of the OX40 agonist ivuxolimab. The receptor's source is an adult with an advanced solid tumor such as melanoma, head and neck, liver or kidney cancer. The chain joins TRBV5-4 to TRBJ1-2; TRBD1 might be the D gene, on 5 matching bases. The CDR3 has the sequence CASSSGTGVYGGYTF. The nucleotide sequence is TGTGCCAGCAGCTCCGGGACCGGAGTCTATGGGGGCTACACCTTC.